This paragraph reports one T cell receptor beta chain. These data originate in a study of blood T cell repertoires in COVID-19. V was trimmed by 6 bases and J by 4 bases, leaving 11 bases between them. The CDR3 spans 13 residues. In the original processing: It was from reference gene primer amplification that nucleated cell counts were estimated. Profiling relied on immunoSEQ multiplex PCR, and the TCRdb table lists in-frame clones only, not all of them. V and J calls and clone size come straight from that table; D and trimming were deduced from the DNA. Of 110,000 to 150,000 clones detected, more than 75% appear once; the ten largest clones hold roughly 4.7%.

The chain carries TRBV12-3 or TRBV12-4 and TRBJ2-3; weak D call: TRBD1 (6 bases). The sample comprised peripheral blood. The TCR originated in a woman between 50 and 59 years old with acute or convalescent COVID-19. CDR3 sequence (DNA): TGTGCCAGCAGCACCACAGGGTCAGATACGCAGTATTTT. Translation: CASSTTGSDTQYF.